The 29 T cell receptor beta chains in this list originate from one sample, sequenced in a study of Graves' ophthalmopathy and Graves' hyperthyroidism. Transcripts of RNA were the source for amplifying TCR beta CDR3 regions. HTBI primers were employed in first-round RT-PCR, then a second-round multiplex PCR followed. TCRdb ran MiXCR on the multiplex PCR reads and lists one entry per CDR3 protein. Of some 350,000 distinct CDR3 sequences listed, about 18% are singletons. The sample comprised peripheral blood. The receptors derive from an adult woman with stable Graves' hyperthyroidism.

The sample holds one count of this clonotype. This chain connects TRBV12-3 or TRBV12-4 to TRBJ2-1, with TRBD1 identical over 7 bases. The CDR3 has 15 residues. The J segment lost 7 bases and the V segment lost 3 bases, leaving 9 bases of the junction unmatched. The CDR3 spells CASSLETGSLNEQFF. CDR3 bases: TGTGCCAGCAGTTTGGAGACAGGGAGCCTGAATGAGCAGTTCTTC.

Remarks on this clonotype: The CDR3 ends on some other residue instead of the conserved phenylalanine or tryptophan, so this is likely a read error. The chain carries TRBV11-2 and TRBJ2-5; D unclear. Germline CDR1 SGHAT, CDR2 FQNNGV. The CDR3 totals 12 residues. CDR3 protein: CASSPNQESQYY. CDR3 DNA sequence: TGTGCCAGCAGCCCAAACCAAGAGTCCCAGTACTAC.

This clonotype occurred a few times. A clone one base away is much larger, so this may be a read error. The chain employs TRBV20-1 and TRBJ2-5; 8 nucleotides align to TRBD1. CDR3 length: 15 amino acids. V shed 5 bases, J shed 5 bases, and the junction held 13 bases outside the gene matches. CDR1 and CDR2 from the germline V gene are DFQATT and SNEGSKA (reference sequence). The CDR3 coding sequence is TGCAGTGCTTCACTTCCGGGACAGGAGGGGGAGACCCAGTACTTC. This codes for CSASLPGQEGETQYF.

A remark on this clonotype: A much larger clone differs by one base, so this may be a read error. This chain connects TRBV9 to TRBJ2-7, with TRBD1 identical over 10 bases. The germline gives CDR1 SGDLS, CDR2 YYNGEE. This CDR3 comprises 15 residues. Losses at the gene ends were 1 base for V and 4 bases for J; bases not matched to a gene: 5. The CDR3 coding sequence is TGTGCCAGCAGCGTATCCCCGGACAGGGGGTACGAGCAGTACTTC. Protein sequence: CASSVSPDRGYEQYF.

This clonotype was detected many times. The rearrangement uses TRBV6-2 or TRBV6-3 and TRBJ2-7; the D gene is possibly TRBD2 (5 bases). Germline V gene lookup returns CDR1 MNHEY and CDR2 SVGEGT. The CDR3 is 14 amino acids. Trimming took 2 bases from V and 5 from J, leaving 13 bases between them. CDR3 amino acids: CASSYESPGDEQYF. The CDR3 DNA reads as TGTGCCAGCAGTTACGAGAGCCCCGGGGACGAGCAGTACTTC.

This chain connects TRBV20-1 to TRBJ2-4, with TRBD1 matching 9 bases. V was clipped by 2 bases and J by 8 bases; unmatched bases: 10. The CDR3 extends over 15 amino acids. Germline CDR1 is DFQATT and CDR2 is SNEGSKA (reference sequence). The CDR3 loop reads CSARPGTGYRDIQYF. The DNA for the CDR3 is TGCAGTGCTAGACCCGGGACAGGGTATCGGGACATTCAGTACTTC.

CDR3 sequence reads: CASSLAQGGRTGELFF. For the CDR3, the DNA is TGCGCCAGCAGCTTGGCACAGGGGGGAAGAACCGGGGAGCTGTTTTTT. The rearrangement joins TRBV5-1 to TRBJ2-2; 8 nucleotides agree with TRBD1. Trimming removed 0 bases from V and 5 bases from J; junction bases left unmatched: 6. Germline CDR1 is SGHRS and CDR2 is YFSETQ. The CDR3 has 16 amino acids.

This clonotype has a count of ten or more. The chain links TRBV7-2 to TRBJ2-5; D gene unclear. V shed 4 bases and J shed 4 bases, with 16 bases lying between them. Germline assignment: CDR1 SGHTA and CDR2 FQGNSA. This CDR3 is 15 amino acids long. The CDR3: CASSSRRHIGETQYF. For the CDR3, the DNA is TGTGCCAGCAGCTCCCGGCGTCATATAGGAGAGACCCAGTACTTC.

At least ten counts were recorded for this clonotype. This chain uses TRBV7-2 with TRBJ2-5; D call uncertain. CDR3 length: 15 residues. V lost 1 base to trimming and J lost 4 bases, with 13 bases between them. CDR1 is SGHTA, CDR2 FQGNSA, per germline. This chain's CDR3 is CASSLVHQLRETQYF. Written as DNA, the CDR3 is TGTGCCAGCAGCTTAGTTCACCAGCTTCGAGAGACCCAGTACTTC.

The J gene is TRBJ2-6, the V gene TRBV15, with D perhaps matching TRBD1 (6 bases). The V end was cut by 0 bases, the J end by 1 base, with 16 bases between. This CDR3 is 19 amino acids long. Germline values: CDR1 LNHNV, CDR2 YYDKDF (reference sequence). The CDR3 DNA follows: TGTGCCACCAGCAGAGAGTACGGGACACCACTGTCTGGGGCCAACGTCCTGACTTTC. Amino acids: CATSREYGTPLSGANVLTF.

This clonotype was seen ten or more times. This chain connects TRBV12-3 or TRBV12-4 to TRBJ2-2, with a weak D call TRBD2 (5 bases). The CDR3 runs to 15 residues. The V and J ends lost 2 bases and 6 bases respectively, with 13 bases between them. The CDR3 DNA follows: TGTGCCAGCAGTTTACAGGTCCCGGAGGCCGGGGAGCTGTTTTTT. It codes for CASSLQVPEAGELFF.

This clonotype was seen many times. The V and J genes are TRBV10-2 and TRBJ2-7; the D call may be TRBD1 or TRBD2 (6 bases each). This CDR3 spans 14 amino acids. The germline gives CDR1 WSHSY, CDR2 SAAADI. Between the trimmed V and J ends, which lost 6 bases and 3 bases, there was a span of 15 bases. DNA of the CDR3: TGCGCCAGCAGCCCCCCGAGGGGGGACTACGAGCAGTACTTC. Encoded protein: CASSPPRGDYEQYF.

In its sample, this clonotype was seen a few times. A clone one base away is much larger, so this may be a read error. The CDR3 reads CSAIRPWTETKYF. CDR3 DNA sequence: TGCAGTGCTATAAGACCTTGGACGGAGACCAAGTACTTC. The chain has TRBV20-1 and TRBJ2-5; D is unclear. The CDR3 is 13 amino acids. The germline gives CDR1 DFQATT, CDR2 SNEGSKA (reference sequence).

This chain joins TRBV4-1 and TRBJ1-5; TRBD1 matches at 8 bases. Trimming removed 0 bases from V and 12 bases from J; junction bases left unmatched: 7. The length of the CDR3 is 14 residues. Germline V lookup: CDR1 MGHRA, CDR2 YSYEKL. The CDR3 DNA is TGCGCCAGCAGCCAAGATCTAGTCGACAGGGGCCAGCATTTT. It translates to CASSQDLVDRGQHF.

The rearrangement links TRBV6-1 to TRBJ1-1; a possible D gene is TRBD1 (6 bases). CDR3 length equals 16 residues. In germline, CDR1 is MNHNS, CDR2 SASEGT. The V and J ends lost 8 bases and 0 bases respectively, with 19 bases between them. The CDR3 bases are TGTGCCAGCGCCAAGGCGGGGGGCCTATTGAACACTGAAGCTTTCTTT. Translated, it gives CASAKAGGLLNTEAFF.

This clonotype was recorded many times. This CDR3 reads CASSLRGLNTGELFF. For the CDR3, the DNA is TGTGCCAGCAGTTTACGGGGTCTTAACACCGGGGAGCTGTTTTTT. The chain has TRBV27 and TRBJ2-2, with D possibly matching TRBD2 (5 bases). The V end was cut by 2 bases, the J end by 2 bases, with 9 bases between. In germline, CDR1 is MNHEY, CDR2 SMNVEV (reference sequence). The CDR3 is 15 residues long.

This clonotype was seen ten or more times. The rearrangement uses TRBV7-3 and TRBJ1-2; D perhaps matches TRBD1 (6 bases). V was trimmed by 0 bases and J by 6 bases, leaving 14 bases between them. This CDR3 spans 15 amino acids. The germline V gene has CDR1 SGHTA and CDR2 FQGTGA. DNA for the CDR3: TGTGCCAGCAGCTTAACCCGCCGGGGGCGTCATGGCTACACCTTC. Amino acids: CASSLTRRGRHGYTF.

This clonotype showed up many times. The chain has TRBV6-5 and TRBJ1-5, with D unresolved. The CDR3 runs 13 residues. The germline gives CDR1 MNHEY, CDR2 SVGAGI. Trimming shortened V by 7 bases and J by 1 base, and 8 bases separated the two germline ends. The CDR3 here is CASMAGSNQPQHF. The CDR3 region has the DNA TGTGCCAGCATGGCTGGGAGCAATCAGCCCCAGCATTTT.

This clonotype was detected many times. The V call is TRBV28, the J call TRBJ2-6; weak D call: TRBD2 (5 bases). Germline values: CDR1 MDHEN, CDR2 SYDVKM. CDR3 size: 19 residues. The germline V and J ends were trimmed by 6 bases and 0 bases, with 21 bases remaining between them. The DNA of the CDR3 is TGTGCCAGCAGATCACTATCCGGGGTCCTTAGCTCTGGGGCCAACGTCCTGACTTTC. Translated: CASRSLSGVLSSGANVLTF.

The V gene is TRBV5-1, the J gene TRBJ1-1; 9 positions agree with TRBD1. Germline CDR1 and CDR2: SGHRS and YFSETQ. With V trimmed by 2 bases and J by 4 bases, 3 bases remained unmatched. The CDR3 covers 14 residues. For the CDR3, the DNA is TGCGCCAGCAGCTTTGGGACAGGGAGCACTGAAGCTTTCTTT. This translates into CASSFGTGSTEAFF.

This clonotype has more than one count but fewer than ten. A much bigger clone sits one base away, suggesting this may be a read error. The chain carries TRBV12-5 and TRBJ2-2; TRBD1 or TRBD2 may be the D gene (5 bases each). From germline, CDR1 is LGHNT and CDR2 FRNRAP. CDR3 length: 13 amino acids. CDR3 loop: CASGPRGTGELCF. CDR3 nucleotide sequence: TGTGCTAGTGGCCCGAGGGGTACCGGGGAGCTGTGTTTT.

This clonotype was found many times. The chain carries TRBV28 and TRBJ1-1; no clear D gene. V was pared by 6 bases and J by 2 bases, with 13 bases between. CDR3 length: 14 residues. Germline V gives CDR1 MDHEN, CDR2 SYDVKM. The CDR3 DNA is TGTGCCAGCAGAGAGGGTTGGAAAAACACTGAAGCTTTCTTT. Its translation is CASREGWKNTEAFF.

This clonotype has a count of ten or more. This chain uses TRBV6-1 with TRBJ1-5; D unresolved. Germline-derived CDR1 and CDR2 are MNHNS and SASEGT. V was shortened by 3 bases and J by 0 bases, with 9 bases between the two germline ends. The CDR3 extends over 15 amino acids. The CDR3 coding sequence is TGTGCCAGCAGTGATTTGATAAATAGCAATCAGCCCCAGCATTTT. Translated: CASSDLINSNQPQHF.

This clonotype was seen ten or more times. The chain combines TRBV20-1 with TRBJ2-5; D remains ambiguous. Trimming took 3 bases from V and 4 from J, leaving 12 bases between them. The CDR3 contains 13 residues. Germline V lookup: CDR1 DFQATT, CDR2 SNEGSKA (reference sequence). The CDR3 bases are TGCAGTGCTAGTCAGACCCGGCGAGAGACCCAGTACTTC. Translated: CSASQTRRETQYF.

This clonotype was detected many times. V is TRBV12-5 and J is TRBJ1-5; D gene unclear. This CDR3 has 14 residues. The ends were cut back, 6 bases at V and 0 bases at J, with 9 bases in the middle. CDR1 and CDR2 from the germline V gene are LGHNT and FRNRAP. CDR3 region: CASGVTFSNQPQHF. CDR3 sequence (DNA): TGTGCTAGTGGAGTCACCTTTAGCAATCAGCCCCAGCATTTT.

This clonotype has a count of ten or more. The gene calls are TRBV6-2 or TRBV6-3 and TRBJ2-7; the D gene is possibly TRBD2 (6 bases). Trimming took off 6 bases at V and 5 bases at J, with 23 bases between the two ends. The CDR3 has 16 amino acids. Germline V lookup: CDR1 MNHEY, CDR2 SVGEGT. Here the CDR3 reads CASSLPGSGGRNEQYF. DNA for the CDR3: TGTGCCAGCAGCCTTCCGGGTAGCGGAGGAAGGAACGAGCAGTACTTC.

This clonotype showed up many times. Compared with germline, one end of the junction differs, possibly owing to a read error. The genes are TRBV6-1 and TRBJ2-4; possible D gene TRBD1, 6 bases. The CDR3 length is 15 residues. CDR1 and CDR2 (germline): MNHNS, SASEGT. The CDR3 DNA is TGTGCCAGCAGTCGCGGACAGTTAGCCAAAAACATTAAGTACTTC. It encodes CASSRGQLAKNIKYF.

The chain joins TRBV12-3 or TRBV12-4 to TRBJ2-2, with a tentative D call TRBD2 (5 bases). V lost 7 bases and J lost 7, with 13 bases in between. This CDR3 has 13 amino acids. CDR3 coding DNA: TGTGCCAGCAAAGTGAGGGTTATCGGGGAGCTGTTTTTT. Protein sequence: CASKVRVIGELFF.

The chain joins TRBV20-1 to TRBJ2-3; 10 nucleotides agree with TRBD2. The CDR3 runs to 15 residues. V trimming: 5 bases; J trimming: 2 bases; junction bases outside the gene matches: 7. The germline V gene encodes CDR1 DFQATT and CDR2 SNEGSKA (reference sequence). This CDR3 reads CSASPTSGHTDTQYF. The CDR3 DNA follows: TGCAGTGCTTCCCCGACTAGCGGGCACACAGATACGCAGTATTTT.